The clone carrying this T cell receptor beta chain has only a few counts. Its antigen remains unidentified. This entry is derived from a study of beta chain features in type 1 diabetes. Overall study: What patients shared with healthy donors was a similar profile of age, gender and cell yields.

Germline CDR1 GTSNPN, CDR2 SVGIG (reference sequence). The CDR3 length is 16 residues. V lost 2 bases, J lost 1 base, and 15 bases lay in between. The entirety of the isolated RNA underwent reverse transcription, so expressed TCRB transcripts were sequenced. Clones were read by immunoSEQ multiplex PCR, and TCRdb kept only the in-frame ones, dropping some. The table shows roughly 730,000 clones, with roughly 12% occurring only once. Study observations and caveats: Across patients, naive, central memory and Treg TCRB repertoires exhibited apparently greater similarity than was observed across healthy donors. TCRB CDR3s from Type 1 diabetes patients were moderately but significantly shorter in all four CD4+ subsets.

The chain is built from TRBV30 and TRBJ1-5, with a tentative D call TRBD1 (5 bases). The receptor was isolated from a man between 18 and 35 years old with type 1 diabetes. The source material was naive CD4+ T cells from blood. This CDR3 is CAWSHGGSRSNQPQHF. In nucleotides, the CDR3 is TGTGCCTGGAGTCACGGGGGATCAAGGAGCAATCAGCCCCAGCATTTT.